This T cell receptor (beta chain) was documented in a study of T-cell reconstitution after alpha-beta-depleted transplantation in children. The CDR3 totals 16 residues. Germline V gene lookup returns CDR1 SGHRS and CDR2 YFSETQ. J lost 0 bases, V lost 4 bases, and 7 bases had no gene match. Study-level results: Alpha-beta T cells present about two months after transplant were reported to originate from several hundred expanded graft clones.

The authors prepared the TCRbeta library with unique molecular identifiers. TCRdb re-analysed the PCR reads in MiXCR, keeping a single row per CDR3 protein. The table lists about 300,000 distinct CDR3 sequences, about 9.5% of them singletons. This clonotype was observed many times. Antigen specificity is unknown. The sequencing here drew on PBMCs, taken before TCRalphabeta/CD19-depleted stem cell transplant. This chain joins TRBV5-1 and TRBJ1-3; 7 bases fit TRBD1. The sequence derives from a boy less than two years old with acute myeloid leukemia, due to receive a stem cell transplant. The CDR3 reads CASSETTGISGNTIYF. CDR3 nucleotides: TGCGCCAGCAGCGAGACGACAGGGATCTCTGGAAACACCATATATTTT.